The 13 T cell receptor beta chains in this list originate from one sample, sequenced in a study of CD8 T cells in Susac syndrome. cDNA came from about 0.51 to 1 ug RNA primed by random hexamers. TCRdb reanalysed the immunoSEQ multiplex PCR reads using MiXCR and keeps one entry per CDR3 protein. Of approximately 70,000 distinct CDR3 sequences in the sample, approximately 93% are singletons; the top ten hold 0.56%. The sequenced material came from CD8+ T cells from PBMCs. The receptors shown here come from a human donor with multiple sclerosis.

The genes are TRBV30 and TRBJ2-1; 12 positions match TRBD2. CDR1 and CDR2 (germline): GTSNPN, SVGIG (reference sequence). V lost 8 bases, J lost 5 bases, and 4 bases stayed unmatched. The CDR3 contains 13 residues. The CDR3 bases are TGTGCCCTACTAGCGGGGGGCAACAATGAGCAGTTCTTC. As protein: CALLAGGNNEQFF.

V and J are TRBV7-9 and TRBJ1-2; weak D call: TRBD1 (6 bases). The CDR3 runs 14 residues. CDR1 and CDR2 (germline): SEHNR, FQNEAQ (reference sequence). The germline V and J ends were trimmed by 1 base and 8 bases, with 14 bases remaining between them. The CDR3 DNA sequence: TGTGCCAGCAGCTTAGTATCGGACAGAGAAGGCTACACCTTC. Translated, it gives CASSLVSDREGYTF. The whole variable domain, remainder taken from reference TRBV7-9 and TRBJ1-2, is DTGVSQNPRHKITKRGQNVTFRCDPISEHNRLYWYRQTLGQGPEFLTYFQNEAQLEKSRLLSDRFSAERPKGSFSTLEIQRTEQGDSAMYLCASSLVSDREGYTFGSGTRLTVV.

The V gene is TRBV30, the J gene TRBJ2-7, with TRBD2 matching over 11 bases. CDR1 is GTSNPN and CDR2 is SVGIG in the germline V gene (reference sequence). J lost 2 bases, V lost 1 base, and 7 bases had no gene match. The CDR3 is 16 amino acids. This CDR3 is CAWSGLAGGITYEQYF. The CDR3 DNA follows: TGTGCCTGGAGTGGGCTAGCGGGGGGCATCACCTACGAGCAGTACTTC.

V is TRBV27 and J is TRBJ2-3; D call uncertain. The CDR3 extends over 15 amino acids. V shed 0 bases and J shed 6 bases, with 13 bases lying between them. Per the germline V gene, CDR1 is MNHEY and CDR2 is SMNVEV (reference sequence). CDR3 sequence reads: CASSLSLSSWDTQYF. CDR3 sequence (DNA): TGTGCCAGCAGTTTATCTTTATCTAGTTGGGATACGCAGTATTTT.

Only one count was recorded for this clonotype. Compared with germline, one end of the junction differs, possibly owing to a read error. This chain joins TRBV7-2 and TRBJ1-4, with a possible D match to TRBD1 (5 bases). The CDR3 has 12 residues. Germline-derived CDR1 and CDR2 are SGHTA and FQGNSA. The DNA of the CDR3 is TGTGCCAGCACCCGGGACCGGGGGGGGTTGGACTTT. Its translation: CASTRDRGGLDF.

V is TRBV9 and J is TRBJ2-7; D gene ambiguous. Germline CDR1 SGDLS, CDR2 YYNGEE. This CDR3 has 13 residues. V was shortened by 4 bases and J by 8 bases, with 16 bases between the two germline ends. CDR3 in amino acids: CASSRWNEDQQYF. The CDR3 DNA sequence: TGTGCCAGCAGCCGGTGGAACGAGGATCAGCAGTACTTC.

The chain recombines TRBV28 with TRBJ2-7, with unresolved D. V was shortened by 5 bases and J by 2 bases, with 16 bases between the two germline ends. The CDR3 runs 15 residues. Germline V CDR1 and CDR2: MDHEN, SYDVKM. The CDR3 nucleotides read TGTGCCAGCAGTCCCACCGTTGAGACCACCTACGAGCAGTACTTC. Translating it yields CASSPTVETTYEQYF.

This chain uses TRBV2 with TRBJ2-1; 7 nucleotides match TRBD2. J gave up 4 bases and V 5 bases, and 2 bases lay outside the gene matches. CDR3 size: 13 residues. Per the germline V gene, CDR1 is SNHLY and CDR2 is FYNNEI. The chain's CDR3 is CASSTSEYNEQFF. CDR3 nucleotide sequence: TGTGCCAGCAGTACTAGCGAATACAATGAGCAGTTCTTC.

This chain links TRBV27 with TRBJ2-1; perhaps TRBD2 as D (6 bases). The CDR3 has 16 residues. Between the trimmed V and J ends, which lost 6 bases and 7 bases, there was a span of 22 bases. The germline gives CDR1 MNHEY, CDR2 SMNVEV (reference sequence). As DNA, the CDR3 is TGTGCCAGCAGCTACACCGGGACTCGCTTGTTGAATGAGCAGTTCTTC. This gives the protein CASSYTGTRLLNEQFF.

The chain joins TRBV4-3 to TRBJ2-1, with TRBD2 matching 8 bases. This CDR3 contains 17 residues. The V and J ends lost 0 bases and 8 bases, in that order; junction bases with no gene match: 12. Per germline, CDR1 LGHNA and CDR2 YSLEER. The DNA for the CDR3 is TGCGCCAGCAGCCAAGATGAGGCGACGGGGGGGCGCTATGAGCAGTTCTTC. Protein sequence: CASSQDEATGGRYEQFF.

The CDR3: CATPMALPRPIYF. DNA for the CDR3: TGTGCCACACCCATGGCTCTTCCCCGGCCCATATATTTT. The chain joins TRBV9 to TRBJ1-3; D uncertain. The V end was cut by 9 bases, the J end by 11 bases, with 21 bases between. The germline V gene has CDR1 SGDLS and CDR2 YYNGEE. The CDR3 runs to 13 residues.

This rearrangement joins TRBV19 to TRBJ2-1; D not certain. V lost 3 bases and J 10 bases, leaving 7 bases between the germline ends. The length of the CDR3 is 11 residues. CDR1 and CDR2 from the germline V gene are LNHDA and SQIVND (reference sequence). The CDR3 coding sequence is TGTGCCAGTAGTATTGGGCAGGAGCAGTTCTTC. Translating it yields CASSIGQEQFF.

The CDR3 loop reads CASSPPRIGLYEQYF. The CDR3 region has the DNA TGTGCCAGCTCACCACCGAGAATAGGCCTCTACGAGCAGTACTTC. V is TRBV18 and J is TRBJ2-7; D remains unclear. The germline V gene encodes CDR1 KGHSH and CDR2 LQKENI. Trimming stripped 0 bases from V and 3 bases from J, with 12 bases between. The CDR3 is made up of 15 amino acids.